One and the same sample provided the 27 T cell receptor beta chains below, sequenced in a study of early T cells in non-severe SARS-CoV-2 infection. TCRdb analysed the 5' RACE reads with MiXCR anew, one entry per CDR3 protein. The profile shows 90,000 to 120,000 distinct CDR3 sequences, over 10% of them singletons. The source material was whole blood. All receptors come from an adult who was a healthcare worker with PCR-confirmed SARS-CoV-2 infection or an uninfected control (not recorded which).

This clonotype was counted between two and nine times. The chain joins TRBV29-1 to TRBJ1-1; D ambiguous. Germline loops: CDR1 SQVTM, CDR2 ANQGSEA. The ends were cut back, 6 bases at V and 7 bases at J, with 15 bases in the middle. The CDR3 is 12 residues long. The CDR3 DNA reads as TGCAGCGTGACCACCTGGGCCCTTGAAGCTTTCTTT. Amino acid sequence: CSVTTWALEAFF.

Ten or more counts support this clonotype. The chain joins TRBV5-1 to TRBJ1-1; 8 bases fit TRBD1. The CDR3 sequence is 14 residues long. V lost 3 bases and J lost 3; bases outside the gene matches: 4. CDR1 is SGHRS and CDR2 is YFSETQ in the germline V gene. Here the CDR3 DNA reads TGCGCCAGCAGCTCGCAGGGGGCCGACACTGAAGCTTTCTTT. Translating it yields CASSSQGADTEAFF.

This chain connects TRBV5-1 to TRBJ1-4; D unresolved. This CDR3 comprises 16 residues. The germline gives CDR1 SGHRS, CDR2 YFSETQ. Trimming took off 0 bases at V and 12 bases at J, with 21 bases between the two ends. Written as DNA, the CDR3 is TGCGCCAGCAGCTTGGCCCCGAGTATAGTTCAGCGGGAACTGTTTTTT. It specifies CASSLAPSIVQRELFF. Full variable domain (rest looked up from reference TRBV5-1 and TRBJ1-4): KAGVTQTPRYLIKTRGQQVTLSCSPISGHRSVSWYQQTPGQGLQFLFEYFSETQRNKGNFPGRFSGRQFSNSRSEMNVSTLELGDSALYLCASSLAPSIVQRELFFGSGTQLSVL.

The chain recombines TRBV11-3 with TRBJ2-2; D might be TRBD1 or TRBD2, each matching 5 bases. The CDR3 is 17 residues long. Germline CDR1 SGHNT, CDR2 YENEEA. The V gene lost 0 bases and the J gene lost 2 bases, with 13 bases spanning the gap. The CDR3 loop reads CASSLDPLGTNTGELFF. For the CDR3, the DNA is TGTGCCAGCAGCTTAGATCCTCTGGGGACCAACACCGGGGAGCTGTTTTTT.

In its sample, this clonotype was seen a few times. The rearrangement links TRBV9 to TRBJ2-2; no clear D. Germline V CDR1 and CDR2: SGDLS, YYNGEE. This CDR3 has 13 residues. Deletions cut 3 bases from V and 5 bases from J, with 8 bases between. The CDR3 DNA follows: TGTGCCAGCAGCGAAAGGTGGACCGGGGAGCTGTTTTTT. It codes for CASSERWTGELFF.

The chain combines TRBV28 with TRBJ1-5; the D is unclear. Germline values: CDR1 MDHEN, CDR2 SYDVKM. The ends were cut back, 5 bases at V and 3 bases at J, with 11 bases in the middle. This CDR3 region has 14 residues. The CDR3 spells CASSNGGPNQPQHF. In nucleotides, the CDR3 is TGTGCCAGCAGTAACGGCGGACCCAATCAGCCCCAGCATTTT. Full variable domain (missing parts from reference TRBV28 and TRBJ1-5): DVKVTQSSRYLVKRTGEKVFLECVQDMDHENMFWYRQDPGLGLRLIYFSYDVKMKEKGDIPEGYSVSREKKERFSLILESASTNQTSMYLCASSNGGPNQPQHFGDGTRLSIL.

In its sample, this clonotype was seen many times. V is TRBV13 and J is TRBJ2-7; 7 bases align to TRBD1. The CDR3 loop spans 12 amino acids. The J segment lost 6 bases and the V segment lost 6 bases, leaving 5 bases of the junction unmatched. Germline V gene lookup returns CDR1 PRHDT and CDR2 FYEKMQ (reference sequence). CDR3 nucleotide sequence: TGTGCCAGCAGGACTACAGGGGTCGAGCAGTACTTC. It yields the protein CASRTTGVEQYF.

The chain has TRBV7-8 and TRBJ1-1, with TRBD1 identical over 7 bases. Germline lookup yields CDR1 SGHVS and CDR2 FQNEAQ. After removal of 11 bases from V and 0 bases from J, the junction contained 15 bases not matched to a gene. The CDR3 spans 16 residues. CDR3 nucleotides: TGTGCCTCATCCCCAGGGGGGGGTCCTTTGAACACTGAAGCTTTCTTT. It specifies CASSPGGGPLNTEAFF.

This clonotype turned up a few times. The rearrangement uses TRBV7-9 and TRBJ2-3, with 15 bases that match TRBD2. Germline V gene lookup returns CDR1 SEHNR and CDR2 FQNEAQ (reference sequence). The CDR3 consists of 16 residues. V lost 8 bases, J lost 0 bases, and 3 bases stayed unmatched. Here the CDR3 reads CASWTSGRASTDTQYF. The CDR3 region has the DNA TGTGCCAGCTGGACTAGCGGGAGGGCTAGCACAGATACGCAGTATTTT.

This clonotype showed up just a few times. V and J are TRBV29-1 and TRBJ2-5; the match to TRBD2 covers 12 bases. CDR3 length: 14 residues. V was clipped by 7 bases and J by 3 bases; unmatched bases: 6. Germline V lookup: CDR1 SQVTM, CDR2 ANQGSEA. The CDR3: CSGRRLAGEETQYF. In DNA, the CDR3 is TGCAGCGGTAGACGACTAGCGGGAGAAGAGACCCAGTACTTC.

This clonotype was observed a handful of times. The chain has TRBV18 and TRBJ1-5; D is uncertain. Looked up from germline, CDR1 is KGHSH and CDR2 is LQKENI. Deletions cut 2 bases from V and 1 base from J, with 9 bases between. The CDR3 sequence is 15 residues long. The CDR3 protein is CASSPSSGSNQPQHF. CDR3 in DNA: TGTGCCAGCTCACCATCCTCGGGGAGCAATCAGCCCCAGCATTTT.

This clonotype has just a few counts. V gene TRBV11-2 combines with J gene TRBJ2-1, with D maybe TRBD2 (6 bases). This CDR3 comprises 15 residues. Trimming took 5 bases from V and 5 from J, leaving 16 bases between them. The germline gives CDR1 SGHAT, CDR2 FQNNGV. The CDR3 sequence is CASSGTGGPDNEQFF. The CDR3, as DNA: TGTGCCAGCAGCGGCACAGGAGGGCCGGACAATGAGCAGTTCTTC.

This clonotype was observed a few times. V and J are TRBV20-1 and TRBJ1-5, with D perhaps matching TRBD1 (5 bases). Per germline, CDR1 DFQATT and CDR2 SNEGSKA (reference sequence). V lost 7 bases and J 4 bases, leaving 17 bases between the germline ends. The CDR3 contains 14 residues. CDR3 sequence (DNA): TGCAGTGTCATGCTCGGGGGGACTAATCAGCCCCAGCATTTT. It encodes CSVMLGGTNQPQHF.

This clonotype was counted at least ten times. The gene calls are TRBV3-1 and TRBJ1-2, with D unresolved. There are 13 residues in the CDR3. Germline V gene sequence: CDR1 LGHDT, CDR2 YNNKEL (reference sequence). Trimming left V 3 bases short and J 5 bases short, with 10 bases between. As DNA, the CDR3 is TGTGCCAGCAGCCACCCGGACGGGTATGGCTACACCTTC. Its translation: CASSHPDGYGYTF.

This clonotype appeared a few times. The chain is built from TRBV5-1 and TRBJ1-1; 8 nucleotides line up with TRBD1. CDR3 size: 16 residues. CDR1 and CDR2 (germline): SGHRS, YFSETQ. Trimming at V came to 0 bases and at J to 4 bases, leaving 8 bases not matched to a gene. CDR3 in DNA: TGCGCCAGCAGCTTGGGACTCGGGACAGGTTCCACTGAAGCTTTCTTT. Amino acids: CASSLGLGTGSTEAFF.

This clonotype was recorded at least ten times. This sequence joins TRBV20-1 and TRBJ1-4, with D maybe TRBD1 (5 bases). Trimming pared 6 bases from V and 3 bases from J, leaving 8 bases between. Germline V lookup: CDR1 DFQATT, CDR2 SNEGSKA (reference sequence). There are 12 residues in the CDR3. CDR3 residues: CSAEGANEKLFF. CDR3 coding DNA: TGCAGTGCGGAAGGGGCTAATGAAAAACTGTTTTTT.

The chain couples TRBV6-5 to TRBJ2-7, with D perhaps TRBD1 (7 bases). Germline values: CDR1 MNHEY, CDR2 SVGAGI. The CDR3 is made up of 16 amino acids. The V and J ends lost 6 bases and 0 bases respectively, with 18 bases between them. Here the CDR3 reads CASSRGGTADSYEQYF. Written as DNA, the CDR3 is TGTGCCAGCAGCCGCGGAGGGACAGCTGACTCCTACGAGCAGTACTTC.

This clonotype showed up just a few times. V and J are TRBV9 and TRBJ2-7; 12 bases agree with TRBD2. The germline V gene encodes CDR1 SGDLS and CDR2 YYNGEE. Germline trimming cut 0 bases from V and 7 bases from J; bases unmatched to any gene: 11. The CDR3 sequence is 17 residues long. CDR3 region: CASSVGSASGRAKEQYF. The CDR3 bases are TGTGCCAGCAGCGTAGGTTCCGCTAGCGGGAGGGCCAAGGAGCAGTACTTC. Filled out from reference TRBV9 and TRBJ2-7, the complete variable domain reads DSGVTQTPKHLITATGQRVTLRCSPRSGDLSVYWYQQSLDQGLQFLIQYYNGEERAKGNILERFSAQQFPDLHSELNLSSLELGDSALYFCASSVGSASGRAKEQYFGPGTRLTVT.

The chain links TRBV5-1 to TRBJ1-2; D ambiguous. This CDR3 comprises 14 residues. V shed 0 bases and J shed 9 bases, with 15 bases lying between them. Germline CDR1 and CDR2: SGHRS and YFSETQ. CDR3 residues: CASSLAGVSMSYTF. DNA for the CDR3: TGCGCCAGCAGCTTGGCCGGGGTATCTATGAGCTACACCTTC.

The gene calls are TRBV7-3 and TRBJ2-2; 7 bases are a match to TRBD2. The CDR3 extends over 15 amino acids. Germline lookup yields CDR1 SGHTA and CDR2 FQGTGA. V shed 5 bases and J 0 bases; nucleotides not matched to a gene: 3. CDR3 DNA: TGTGCCAGCAGCACGGGACTATCGAACACCGGGGAGCTGTTTTTT. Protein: CASSTGLSNTGELFF.

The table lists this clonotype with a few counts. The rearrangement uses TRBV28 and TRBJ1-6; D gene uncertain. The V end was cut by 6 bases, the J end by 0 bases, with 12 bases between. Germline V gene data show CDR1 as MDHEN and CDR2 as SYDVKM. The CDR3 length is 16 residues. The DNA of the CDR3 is TGTGCCAGCAGCTCCCGACTCAGCTCCTATAATTCACCCCTCCACTTT. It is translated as CASSSRLSSYNSPLHF.

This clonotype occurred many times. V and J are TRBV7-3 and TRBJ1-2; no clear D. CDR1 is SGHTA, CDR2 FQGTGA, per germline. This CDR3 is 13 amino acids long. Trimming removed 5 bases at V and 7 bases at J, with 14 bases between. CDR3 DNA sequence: TGTGCCAGCAGCCCGGCTGTGGGAGCTGGCTACACCTTC. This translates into CASSPAVGAGYTF.

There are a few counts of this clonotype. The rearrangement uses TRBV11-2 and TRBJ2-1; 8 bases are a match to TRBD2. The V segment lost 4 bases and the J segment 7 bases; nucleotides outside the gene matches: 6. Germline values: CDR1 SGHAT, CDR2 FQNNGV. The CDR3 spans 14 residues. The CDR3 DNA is TGTGCCAGCAGCTCCGTAGCGGGATGGAATGAGCAGTTCTTC. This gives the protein CASSSVAGWNEQFF.

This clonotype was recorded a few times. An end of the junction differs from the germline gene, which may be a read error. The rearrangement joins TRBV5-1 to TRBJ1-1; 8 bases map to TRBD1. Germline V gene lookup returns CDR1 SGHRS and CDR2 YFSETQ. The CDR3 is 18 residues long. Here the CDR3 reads CASSLDPRGRTTNTGAFF. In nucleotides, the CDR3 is TGCGCCAGCAGCTTGGACCCCAGGGGGCGTACGACGAACACTGGAGCTTTCTTT.

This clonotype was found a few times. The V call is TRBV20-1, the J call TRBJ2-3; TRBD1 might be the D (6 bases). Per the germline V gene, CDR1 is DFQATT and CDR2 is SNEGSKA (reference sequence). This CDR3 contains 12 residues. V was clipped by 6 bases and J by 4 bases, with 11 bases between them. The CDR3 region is CSAVNRADTQYF. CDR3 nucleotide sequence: TGCAGTGCGGTGAACAGGGCAGATACGCAGTATTTT.

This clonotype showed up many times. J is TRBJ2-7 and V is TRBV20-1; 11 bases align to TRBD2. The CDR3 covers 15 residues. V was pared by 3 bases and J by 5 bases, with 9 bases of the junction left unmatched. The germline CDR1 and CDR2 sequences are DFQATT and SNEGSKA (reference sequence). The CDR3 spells CSASYGASGRNEQYF. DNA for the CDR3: TGCAGTGCTAGTTATGGGGCTAGCGGGAGGAACGAGCAGTACTTC.

The CDR3 DNA is TGTGCCTGGAGTGAACGGCGCGATGGCTACACCTTC. Protein product: CAWSERRDGYTF. The rearrangement links TRBV30 to TRBJ1-2; D ambiguous. Germline assignment: CDR1 GTSNPN and CDR2 SVGIG (reference sequence). Trimming left V 1 base short and J 6 bases short, with 9 bases between. The CDR3 extends over 12 amino acids.